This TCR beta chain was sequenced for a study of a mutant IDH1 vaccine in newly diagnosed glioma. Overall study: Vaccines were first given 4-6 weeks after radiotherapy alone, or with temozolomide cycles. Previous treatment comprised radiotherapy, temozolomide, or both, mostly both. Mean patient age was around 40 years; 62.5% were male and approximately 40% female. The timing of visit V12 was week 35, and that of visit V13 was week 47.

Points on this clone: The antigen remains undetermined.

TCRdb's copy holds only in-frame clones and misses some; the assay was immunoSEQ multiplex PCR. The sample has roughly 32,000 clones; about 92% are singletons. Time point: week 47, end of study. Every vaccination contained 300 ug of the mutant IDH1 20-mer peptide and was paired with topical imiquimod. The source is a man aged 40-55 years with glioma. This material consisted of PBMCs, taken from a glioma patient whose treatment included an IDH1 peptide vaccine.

In DNA form, the CDR3 reads TGTGCCAGCAGTACTACCGGGACAGGTCGTCGTTATAACACTGAAGCTTTCTTT. Translated, it gives CASSTTGTGRRYNTEAFF. The V and J genes are TRBV27 and TRBJ1-1, with 8 positions matching TRBD1. Trimming at V came to 5 bases and at J to 2 bases, leaving 16 bases not matched to a gene. Looked up from germline, CDR1 is MNHEY and CDR2 is SMNVEV (reference sequence). The CDR3 loop spans 18 amino acids.